This T cell receptor beta chain stems from a study of CD8+ T cells in alopecia areata. The germline CDR1 and CDR2 sequences are SQVTM and ANQGSEA. The CDR3 loop spans 11 amino acids. Trimming took off 4 bases at V and 6 bases at J, with 9 bases between the two ends. This clone has a handful of counts. The antigen remains undetermined. Overall study results and limits: Scalp lesions, especially in alopecia totalis/universalis, had higher clonality than normal scalp. Sequence data from scalp samples additionally include resident alphabeta T cells of normal skin.

Sequencing relied on a cDNA template that was reverse transcribed from extracted RNA. Assay: immunoSEQ multiplex PCR; the TCRdb copy retains only in-frame clones and omits some. Among 110,000 or so clones listed, roughly 66% were seen once. This clonotype was obtained from a human donor in good health. The source material was CD4+ T cells sorted from blood. The gene calls are TRBV29-1 and TRBJ1-1, with D possibly being TRBD1 (5 bases). CDR3 nucleotides: TGCAGCGTTGTACAGGTCGCTGAAGCTTTCTTT. This translates into CSVVQVAEAFF.